Listed below are T cell receptor beta chains from one sample, sequenced in a study of T cells in Graves' hyperthyroidism and ophthalmopathy. TCRdb re-called the multiplex PCR reads through MiXCR, storing one row per CDR3 protein. The profile shows about 300,000 distinct CDR3 sequences, roughly 19% of them singletons. Sequencing was carried out using blood. The receptors were gathered from a man in his fifties or sixties with Graves' ophthalmopathy. The CDR3 runs from the conserved cysteine through the conserved F or W. Fields, in order: J gene, clone size, V gene, D gene, CDR3 protein, CDR3 DNA. D genes are given only for firm matches. Some rows have no size entry. The others give once, few or many, or a class for an expanded clone.

J: TRBJ2-3; size: many; V: TRBV11-2; D: .; CDR3: CASSLTDAITQYF; DNA: TGTGCCAGCAGCTTGACTGATGCTATAACGCAGTATTTT
J: TRBJ2-2; size: few; V: TRBV4-2; D: .; CDR3: CASSQEGKRTPGELFF; DNA: TGTGCCAGCAGCCAAGAGGGGAAAAGGACCCCCGGGGAGCTGTTTTTT
J: TRBJ2-7; size: many; V: TRBV7-2; D: TRBD2; CDR3: CASSLSSSGRGEQYF; DNA: TGTGCCAGCAGCTTATCCTCTAGCGGGAGGGGCGAGCAGTACTTC
J: TRBJ1-2; size: .; V: TRBV28; D: .; CDR3: CASSLYDLNYGYTF; DNA: TGTGCCAGCAGTTTATACGATTTAAACTATGGCTACACCTTC
J: TRBJ1-4; size: many; V: TRBV12-3/TRBV12-4; D: TRBD1; CDR3: CASRPFTGESDEKLFF; DNA: TGTGCCAGCAGACCCTTCACAGGGGAGTCAGATGAAAAACTGTTTTTT
J: TRBJ1-2; size: .; V: TRBV4-1; D: .; CDR3: CASSQDSAVYGYTF; DNA: TGTGCCAGCAGCCAAGATAGTGCAGTCTATGGCTACACCTTC
J: TRBJ2-1; size: many; V: TRBV5-5; D: .; CDR3: CASSTDSPEQFF; DNA: TGTGCCAGCAGCACCGACAGTCCTGAGCAGTTCTTC
J: TRBJ1-1; size: many; V: TRBV28; D: TRBD1; CDR3: CASRTTGGENTEAFF; DNA: TGTGCCAGCAGAACAACAGGGGGCGAAAACACTGAAGCTTTCTTT
J: TRBJ1-5; size: many; V: TRBV27; D: .; CDR3: CASSGGYSNQPQHF; DNA: TGTGCCAGCAGCGGGGGCTATAGCAATCAGCCCCAGCATTTT
J: TRBJ2-3; size: .; V: TRBV20-1; D: .; CDR3: CSAREVPGSTDTQYF; DNA: TGCAGTGCTAGAGAGGTCCCAGGGTCGACAGATACGCAGTATTTT